Shown below are 24 T cell receptor beta chains from a single sample sequenced in a study of shared clonotypes between healthy human individuals (TCRdb year 2020). The method behind the library was the immunoSEQ multiplex PCR assay. What TCRdb holds here is the immuneACCESS table cut down to in-frame rearrangements. Part of the clones is not present; checked against another copy, under half of the missing clones reflect an unresolved V gene, and the others are unexplained. The sample profile shows approximately 1,500,000 clones; 95% to 99% of them were found once. The ten largest make up roughly 0.42% of the sample. Source material: naive CD4+ T cells sorted from blood. The cell subset or site label, read with the paper, signifies: CD45RA+ positively selected. These receptors came from a man under 40 in good health.

The V and J genes are TRBV2 and TRBJ1-5; TRBD1 matches at 10 bases. The V segment lost 5 bases and the J segment 1 base; nucleotides outside the gene matches: 8. CDR3 length equals 17 residues. Germline V CDR1 and CDR2: SNHLY, FYNNEI. CDR3 in amino acids: CASSKTGGRGSNQPQHF. The DNA for the CDR3 is TGTGCCAGCAGTAAGACAGGGGGCAGGGGAAGCAATCAGCCCCAGCATTTT.

The CDR3 sequence: CASSQAPGVNTEAFF. The CDR3 DNA is TGTGCCAGCAGCCAAGCGCCGGGGGTGAACACTGAAGCTTTCTTT. This sequence joins TRBV14 and TRBJ1-1; a possible D gene is TRBD1 (5 bases). CDR3 length equals 15 residues. CDR1 and CDR2 (germline): SGHDN, FVKESK. V lost 1 base to trimming and J lost 0 bases, with 9 bases between them. The entire variable domain, with the rest obtained from reference TRBV14 and TRBJ1-1, is as follows: EAGVTQFPSHSVIEKGQTVTLRCDPISGHDNLYWYRRVMGKEIKFLLHFVKESKQDESGMPNNRFLAERTGGTYSTLKVQPAELEDSGVYFCASSQAPGVNTEAFFGQGTRLTVV.

This chain joins TRBV18 and TRBJ2-1; 10 nucleotides agree with TRBD2. V shed 5 bases, J shed 3 bases, and the junction held 7 bases outside the gene matches. This CDR3 is built from 16 residues. Germline CDR1 KGHSH, CDR2 LQKENI. The DNA for the CDR3 is TGTGCCAGCTCAATCTCAGGACTAGCGGTCTACAATGAGCAGTTCTTC. Protein product: CASSISGLAVYNEQFF.

The chain joins TRBV6-6 to TRBJ1-3; D is undetermined. CDR1 and CDR2 from the germline V gene are MNHNY and SVGAGI (reference sequence). The V end lost 8 bases, the J end lost 3 bases, and 5 bases lay between the germline ends. The CDR3 consists of 11 residues. As DNA, the CDR3 is TGTGCCAGCGCCCTTGGAAACACCATATATTTT. Translation gives CASALGNTIYF.

The chain carries TRBV7-9 and TRBJ2-7, with 10 bases identical to TRBD1. V was clipped by 4 bases and J by 3 bases; unmatched bases: 9. This CDR3 contains 16 residues. Germline V gene lookup returns CDR1 SEHNR and CDR2 FQNEAQ (reference sequence). The CDR3 loop is CASSSAPGTGVYEQYF. CDR3 DNA: TGTGCCAGCAGCTCGGCCCCCGGGACAGGGGTCTACGAGCAGTACTTC.

This chain uses TRBV5-4 with TRBJ2-7; 7 positions match TRBD1. V shed 0 bases and J 3 bases; nucleotides not matched to a gene: 3. Germline CDR1 SGHNT, CDR2 YYREEE (reference sequence). This CDR3 region has 14 residues. CDR3 sequence: CASSLVGQNYEQYF. CDR3 bases: TGTGCCAGCAGCTTGGTGGGACAGAACTACGAGCAGTACTTC.

Here the CDR3 DNA reads TGTGCCAGCTCACCAGCCTCACAGGGCCTATACACCGGGGAGCTGTTTTTT. Amino acids: CASSPASQGLYTGELFF. The chain joins TRBV18 to TRBJ2-2, with D possibly TRBD1 on 6 matching bases. This CDR3 has 17 amino acids. Germline V gene data show CDR1 as KGHSH and CDR2 as LQKENI. V was trimmed by 2 bases and J by 3 bases, leaving 16 bases between them.

This chain joins TRBV5-1 and TRBJ2-7; no clear D. The CDR3 contains 14 residues. Trimming pared 4 bases from V and 7 bases from J, leaving 18 bases between. Germline V lookup: CDR1 SGHRS, CDR2 YFSETQ. CDR3 DNA sequence: TGCGCCAGCAGCCGTGACACGCCAGGTGGGGAGCAGTACTTC. Encoded protein: CASSRDTPGGEQYF.

This chain connects TRBV18 to TRBJ2-5, with a possible D match to TRBD2 (5 bases). V dropped 2 bases and J dropped 1 base, with 8 bases sitting between them. Per the germline V gene, CDR1 is KGHSH and CDR2 is LQKENI. The CDR3 covers 14 residues. The DNA of the CDR3 is TGTGCCAGCTCACCAATTAGCGCCCAAGAGACCCAGTACTTC. As protein: CASSPISAQETQYF.

The chain carries TRBV29-1 and TRBJ1-1, with D unclear. V shed 8 bases and J shed 6 bases, with 13 bases lying between them. Germline-derived CDR1 and CDR2 are SQVTM and ANQGSEA. CDR3 length: 11 residues. CDR3 bases: TGCAGCCTACGGGTCCGCGCTGAAGCTTTCTTT. This translates into CSLRVRAEAFF.

The rearrangement links TRBV10-3 to TRBJ2-1, with 9 bases matching TRBD2. Germline lookup yields CDR1 ENHRY and CDR2 SYGVKD. This CDR3 has 18 amino acids. V was clipped by 0 bases and J by 9 bases; unmatched bases: 15. The CDR3 nucleotides read TGTGCCATCAGTGAGTCAACGGGCGGGAGGGCCGGCTGGGGTGAGCAGTTCTTC. Protein product: CAISESTGGRAGWGEQFF.

J is TRBJ2-1 and V is TRBV7-9; 9 nucleotides agree with TRBD2. CDR3 size: 15 residues. Germline V CDR1 and CDR2: SEHNR, FQNEAQ (reference sequence). V lost 4 bases to trimming and J lost 3 bases; unmatched junction nucleotides: 4. The CDR3 nucleotides are TGTGCCAGCAGCTCTCAGCGGGAGGACTACAATGAGCAGTTCTTC. Encoded protein: CASSSQREDYNEQFF.

The chain employs TRBV2 and TRBJ1-1, with TRBD1 as a possible D gene (6 bases). The germline V and J ends were trimmed by 5 bases and 4 bases, with 11 bases remaining between them. The CDR3 has 13 amino acids. Germline CDR1 and CDR2: SNHLY and FYNNEI. The CDR3: CASSQGRSTEAFF. The CDR3 DNA sequence: TGTGCCAGCAGTCAGGGGCGGAGCACTGAAGCTTTCTTT.

V and J are TRBV12-2 and TRBJ2-7; the D call TRBD2 from the table was never checked on the DNA. TRBV12-2 is an annotated pseudogene. The CDR3 length is 16 residues. The CDR3 nucleotides read TGTGCAAGTCGACCCAAACTAGCGGTGGAAGCCTACGAGCAGTACTTC. It encodes CASRPKLAVEAYEQYF.

This clone was counted once. The CDR3 coding sequence is TGCGCCAGCAGCACCGGACAGGGCGGTTCCTTTTACAATGAGCAGTTCTTC. Its translation is CASSTGQGGSFYNEQFF. This chain connects TRBV5-1 to TRBJ2-1, with 8 bases matching TRBD1. The germline V gene encodes CDR1 SGHRS and CDR2 YFSETQ. The CDR3 has 17 amino acids. The ends lost 4 bases at V and 4 bases at J; junction bases unmatched: 13. The full variable domain, its missing parts supplied by reference TRBV5-1 and TRBJ2-1, is KAGVTQTPRYLIKTRGQQVTLSCSPISGHRSVSWYQQTPGQGLQFLFEYFSETQRNKGNFPGRFSGRQFSNSRSEMNVSTLELGDSALYLCASSTGQGGSFYNEQFFGPGTRLTVL.

This clone is a singleton in its sample. The chain employs TRBV18 and TRBJ2-3; D is uncertain. The CDR3 runs 15 residues. V lost 4 bases and J lost 1, with 12 bases in between. CDR1 is KGHSH and CDR2 is LQKENI in the germline V gene. The DNA of the CDR3 is TGTGCCAGCTCACTCAGACACCTCCGCACAGATACGCAGTATTTT. Encoded protein: CASSLRHLRTDTQYF.

This chain joins TRBV6-1 and TRBJ2-2, with TRBD2 as a possible D gene (6 bases). V shed 7 bases and J shed 6 bases, with 18 bases lying between them. The V gene's germline CDR1 is MNHNS and CDR2 SASEGT. The CDR3 is 15 amino acids. The CDR3 loop is CASTRGTGIAGELFF. As DNA, the CDR3 is TGTGCCAGCACCCGGGGGACTGGAATCGCCGGGGAGCTGTTTTTT.

DNA of the CDR3: TGTGCCAGCAGCCCCCGACAGCGGGAGTCCGGGGAGCTGTTTTTT. Amino acids: CASSPRQRESGELFF. The rearrangement joins TRBV2 to TRBJ2-2; 8 bases fit TRBD2. The CDR3 has 15 residues. Trimming cost V 6 bases and J 6 bases; bases outside gene matches: 9. The germline gives CDR1 SNHLY, CDR2 FYNNEI.

A single count supports this clone. The J gene is TRBJ1-4, the V gene TRBV7-4, with TRBD1 as a possible D gene (5 bases). V was pared by 5 bases and J by 11 bases, with 18 bases between. Germline lookup yields CDR1 SGHVT and CDR2 SQSDAQ. The CDR3 loop spans 14 amino acids. The CDR3 loop is CASSRDRRMLKLFF. The CDR3 DNA reads as TGTGCCAGCAGCCGCGACAGAAGAATGTTGAAACTGTTTTTT.

This clone was seen just once. The gene calls are TRBV12-5 and TRBJ2-1; TRBD2 agrees at 13 bases. CDR3 length: 15 amino acids. The trim removed 6 bases at V and 5 bases at J, leaving 4 bases unmatched. Per the germline V gene, CDR1 is LGHNT and CDR2 is FRNRAP. CDR3 in DNA: TGTGCTAGTGGCCAGACTAGCGGGAGGCACAATGAGCAGTTCTTC. It yields the protein CASGQTSGRHNEQFF.

The chain has TRBV15 and TRBJ2-7, with 13 bases matching TRBD2. The CDR3 extends over 16 amino acids. CDR1 and CDR2 (germline): LNHNV, YYDKDF (reference sequence). Trimming took 1 base from V and 4 from J; bases not matched to a gene: 4. CDR3: CATSRGTSGSAYEQYF. The CDR3 DNA sequence: TGTGCCACCAGCAGAGGGACTAGCGGGAGTGCGTACGAGCAGTACTTC.

The chain carries TRBV7-9 and TRBJ2-7; a possible D gene is TRBD1 (6 bases). CDR3 length: 13 amino acids. The germline V gene encodes CDR1 SEHNR and CDR2 FQNEAQ (reference sequence). Deletions cut 7 bases from V and 1 base from J, with 11 bases between. The CDR3 loop reads CASTRTESYEQYF. Here the CDR3 DNA reads TGTGCCAGCACCCGGACAGAGTCCTACGAGCAGTACTTC.

The chain joins TRBV18 to TRBJ2-5; 11 nucleotides agree with TRBD1. V lost 3 bases and J lost 3; bases outside the gene matches: 9. The CDR3 spans 17 residues. Germline CDR1 KGHSH, CDR2 LQKENI. The CDR3 spells CASSPGQGAGMEETQYF. DNA for the CDR3: TGTGCCAGCTCACCCGGACAGGGGGCGGGGATGGAAGAGACCCAGTACTTC.

This chain joins TRBV2 and TRBJ2-5, with TRBD2 matching 7 bases. The V segment lost 6 bases and the J segment 1 base; nucleotides outside the gene matches: 11. CDR3 length: 16 residues. The germline V gene has CDR1 SNHLY and CDR2 FYNNEI. The CDR3 protein is CASSYTRREPQETQYF. The CDR3 DNA reads as TGTGCCAGCAGCTATACTAGGCGGGAGCCCCAAGAGACCCAGTACTTC.